Each of the 19 T cell receptor beta chains below was sequenced from the same sample in a study of naive and memory T cell subsets. Both TRBC1 and TRBC2 were covered by a beta constant-region primer of two equimolar oligonucleotides. TCRdb redid the calling of the UMI-ligation and nested PCR reads with MiXCR, one entry per CDR3 protein. Of under 35,000 distinct CDR3 sequences listed, 9.5% to 12% are singletons. Sequenced material: effector memory CD4+ T cells from blood. Subset: effector memory, CD45RA- CD27-. Receptors originate from a human donor in good health.

This clonotype was counted at least ten times. This chain joins TRBV6-5 and TRBJ2-3; maybe TRBD1 (6 bases). The CDR3 extends over 14 amino acids. Germline V lookup: CDR1 MNHEY, CDR2 SVGAGI. V dropped 0 bases and J dropped 8 bases, with 12 bases sitting between them. The CDR3 nucleotides are TGTGCCAGCAGTTACTCGAACCAGGGGATTACGCAGTATTTT. Its translation: CASSYSNQGITQYF.

This chain links TRBV6-2 or TRBV6-3 with TRBJ1-1; no clear D gene. The germline V and J ends were trimmed by 1 base and 4 bases, with 4 bases remaining between them. CDR1 is MNHEY, CDR2 SVGEGT, per germline. CDR3 length: 12 amino acids. This CDR3 is CASSYLVTEAFF. CDR3 nucleotides: TGTGCCAGCAGTTACTTGGTCACTGAAGCTTTCTTT.

This clonotype has only a few counts. The chain uses TRBV2 and TRBJ1-5; D is unclear. V was pared by 1 base and J by 9 bases, with 10 bases between. CDR1 and CDR2 (germline): SNHLY, FYNNEI. The CDR3 spans 13 residues. CDR3 sequence (DNA): TGTGCCAGCAGTGAAGAGACCTCGCTGCCCCAGCATTTT. This codes for CASSEETSLPQHF.

The chain carries TRBV30 and TRBJ2-3, with 14 bases aligning to TRBD2. Looked up from germline, CDR1 is GTSNPN and CDR2 is SVGIG (reference sequence). The CDR3 covers 15 residues. Germline trimming cut 3 bases from V and 2 bases from J; bases unmatched to any gene: 1. CDR3 in amino acids: CAWRTSGRVTDTQYF. The CDR3 DNA reads as TGTGCCTGGAGGACTAGCGGGAGGGTCACAGATACGCAGTATTTT.

This chain uses TRBV28 with TRBJ1-6; D not certain. This CDR3 has 15 residues. Per germline, CDR1 MDHEN and CDR2 SYDVKM. The ends were cut back, 3 bases at V and 7 bases at J, with 13 bases in the middle. The CDR3 loop reads CASSFSTQLNSPLHF. DNA of the CDR3: TGTGCCAGCAGTTTCTCGACCCAGCTGAATTCACCCCTCCACTTT.

In this sample, this clonotype turned up many times. The CDR3 DNA follows: TGCGCCAGCAGCTTCCGACAGGGGGAGGATGAGCAGTTCTTC. It yields the protein CASSFRQGEDEQFF. V gene TRBV5-1 combines with J gene TRBJ2-1; 9 bases align to TRBD1. CDR1 is SGHRS and CDR2 is YFSETQ in the germline V gene. The CDR3 has 14 residues. Trimming removed 2 bases from V and 8 bases from J; junction bases left unmatched: 5. Based on the CDR3 plus reference TRBV5-1 and TRBJ2-1, the full variable domain is KAGVTQTPRYLIKTRGQQVTLSCSPISGHRSVSWYQQTPGQGLQFLFEYFSETQRNKGNFPGRFSGRQFSNSRSEMNVSTLELGDSALYLCASSFRQGEDEQFFGPGTRLTVL.

This clonotype was counted only a few times. The chain has TRBV6-6 and TRBJ2-7; TRBD1 is a possible D gene (5 bases). Germline V gene lookup returns CDR1 MNHNY and CDR2 SVGAGI (reference sequence). The CDR3 has 15 residues. The V and J ends lost 0 bases and 5 bases respectively, with 14 bases between them. CDR3 in amino acids: CASSYSLQGSHEQYF. In nucleotides, the CDR3 is TGTGCCAGCAGTTACTCCCTGCAGGGATCCCACGAGCAGTACTTC.

This clonotype occurred many times. J is TRBJ2-7 and V is TRBV20-1; D is ambiguous. V lost 3 bases and J 3 bases, leaving 12 bases between the germline ends. The length of the CDR3 is 13 residues. Germline CDR1 is DFQATT and CDR2 is SNEGSKA (reference sequence). CDR3 residues: CSASLPSYYEQYF. CDR3 in DNA: TGCAGTGCTAGTCTTCCCTCCTACTACGAGCAGTACTTC.

V and J are TRBV19 and TRBJ2-3, with 7 bases identical to TRBD2. The CDR3 is 14 residues long. Trimming took 10 bases from V and 4 from J; bases not matched to a gene: 11. Germline V gene data show CDR1 as LNHDA and CDR2 as SQIVND (reference sequence). CDR3 sequence: CATASGPSADTQYF. Written as DNA, the CDR3 is TGTGCCACTGCTAGCGGACCGAGCGCAGATACGCAGTATTTT.

This clonotype occurred many times. CDR3 nucleotide sequence: TGTGCCAGCACCCGACAGGGCGGCGAGCAGTACTTC. Amino acids: CASTRQGGEQYF. The chain joins TRBV7-9 to TRBJ2-7; 7 bases line up with TRBD1. The CDR3 runs to 12 residues. Trimming cost V 7 bases and J 6 bases; bases outside gene matches: 6. CDR1 and CDR2 (germline): SEHNR, FQNEAQ (reference sequence).

This clonotype was recorded many times. The J gene is TRBJ2-3, the V gene TRBV7-9, with 14 positions matching TRBD2. This CDR3 comprises 17 residues. Germline V gene lookup returns CDR1 SEHNR and CDR2 FQNEAQ (reference sequence). V lost 5 bases and J lost 4; bases outside the gene matches: 8. Here the CDR3 reads CASSPRLAGGPADTQYF. In DNA, the CDR3 is TGTGCCAGCAGCCCACGACTAGCGGGGGGGCCGGCAGATACGCAGTATTTT. The full variable domain, rest sourced from reference TRBV7-9 and TRBJ2-3, is DTGVSQNPRHKITKRGQNVTFRCDPISEHNRLYWYRQTLGQGPEFLTYFQNEAQLEKSRLLSDRFSAERPKGSFSTLEIQRTEQGDSAMYLCASSPRLAGGPADTQYFGPGTRLTVL.

By sample share, this clonotype is medium-sized. The chain combines TRBV28 with TRBJ2-7; 12 nucleotides match TRBD2. V gave up 11 bases and J gave up 1 base; unmatched junction bases: 6. The CDR3 runs 14 residues. Germline V CDR1 and CDR2: MDHEN, SYDVKM. CDR3 DNA: TGTGCCGGGATGACTAGCGGGGGTTCCTACGAGCAGTACTTC. Amino acids: CAGMTSGGSYEQYF.

The table lists this clonotype with a few counts. V usage is TRBV28 and J usage is TRBJ1-2, with 7 bases lining up with TRBD1. This CDR3 is 16 amino acids long. CDR1 MDHEN and CDR2 SYDVKM come from the germline V gene. The ends lost 10 bases at V and 2 bases at J; junction bases unmatched: 16. CDR3 sequence reads: CAIVRTGGFPNYGYTF. The CDR3 DNA sequence: TGTGCCATCGTGCGGACAGGTGGTTTTCCCAACTATGGCTACACCTTC.

There are a few counts of this clonotype. The chain carries TRBV10-3 and TRBJ1-2; no clear D. The CDR3 covers 14 residues. Germline loops: CDR1 ENHRY, CDR2 SYGVKD. V shed 4 bases and J shed 3 bases, with 12 bases lying between them. The CDR3 loop is CAISVQEGDYGYTF. DNA of the CDR3: TGTGCCATCAGTGTGCAGGAGGGCGACTATGGCTACACCTTC.

The chain is built from TRBV4-3 and TRBJ2-6; D is tentatively TRBD1 or TRBD2 (6 bases each). This CDR3 has 19 residues. The germline CDR1 and CDR2 sequences are LGHNA and YSLEER. Trimming removed 0 bases at V and 0 bases at J, with 15 bases between. As DNA, the CDR3 is TGCGCCAGCAGCCAAGATGGTCGGGGGCGACACTCTGGGGCCAACGTCCTGACTTTC. Its translation is CASSQDGRGRHSGANVLTF.

The chain links TRBV28 to TRBJ2-5; D might be TRBD1 (7 bases). The CDR3 covers 14 residues. The V gene's germline CDR1 is MDHEN and CDR2 SYDVKM. V lost 9 bases, J lost 5 bases, and 19 bases lay in between. CDR3 loop: CASDMGGTAETQYF. CDR3 DNA: TGTGCCAGTGATATGGGCGGGACAGCGGAGACCCAGTACTTC.

The table lists this clonotype with many counts. J is TRBJ2-5 and V is TRBV12-3 or TRBV12-4, with 11 nucleotides matching TRBD1. V was clipped by 8 bases and J by 4 bases; unmatched bases: 3. The CDR3 is made up of 13 amino acids. CDR3 sequence (DNA): TGTGCCAGCTGGACAGGGGGCGGAGAGACCCAGTACTTC. Protein: CASWTGGGETQYF.

This clonotype was recorded a few times. The genes are TRBV6-5 and TRBJ2-1, with D hard to call. Between the trimmed V and J ends, which lost 6 bases and 1 base, there was a span of 10 bases. The CDR3 is 14 amino acids. In germline, CDR1 is MNHEY, CDR2 SVGAGI. The CDR3 DNA reads as TGTGCCAGCAGCAGCTGGGGATCCTACAATGAGCAGTTCTTC. It is translated as CASSSWGSYNEQFF.

This sequence joins TRBV29-1 and TRBJ2-1, with 7 bases lining up with TRBD1. The germline V gene has CDR1 SQVTM and CDR2 ANQGSEA. Trimming took 2 bases from V and 9 from J; bases not matched to a gene: 10. The CDR3 totals 14 residues. This CDR3 reads CSVETRQGRSEQFF. The CDR3 DNA is TGCAGCGTTGAAACGAGACAGGGAAGGAGTGAGCAGTTCTTC.